This section outlines one TCR beta chain sequence together with its context. The data were taken from a study of cytomegalovirus exposure and HLA in healthy donors. A multiplex PCR was run with 60 Vbeta primers and 13 Jbeta primers. Some clones are missing from TCRdb's copy, which holds only in-frame ones; the method was immunoSEQ multiplex PCR. The table records about 140,000 clones, approximately 80% of them present only once. The CDR3 runs to 14 residues. Germline CDR1 reads MNHNY; CDR2 reads SVGAGI (reference sequence). V lost 5 bases to trimming and J lost 6 bases; unmatched junction nucleotides: 5. As for the donors, each was a healthy bone marrow donor.

The V gene is TRBV6-6, the J gene TRBJ1-5, with TRBD1 matching 9 bases. The sample taken for sequencing was PBMCs. The sequence came from a woman aged 18-30 years in good health and CMV-seropositive. CDR3 bases: TGTGCCAGCAGTGCCAGACAGGGGGGTCAGCCCCAGCATTTT. It specifies CASSARQGGQPQHF.